This passage covers 6 T cell receptor beta chains from one sample sequenced in a study of T cell repertoires in cytomegalovirus infection. TCRdb passed the reads through MiXCR, listing each CDR3 protein once. The table has 650,000 to 850,000 distinct CDR3 sequences, 25% to 30% seen once; the top ten hold approximately 14%. These receptors are not linked to any known antigen. The sample in question was cultured CD8+ T cells from PBMCs, obtained from culture after CMV antigen stimulation. All receptors derive from a human donor in good health (CMV status not recorded). Some clones in this sample may be carry-over from other donors' samples.

The chain employs TRBV4-1 and TRBJ1-5; D gene ambiguous. This CDR3 spans 17 amino acids. V was clipped by 0 bases and J by 0 bases, with 12 bases between them. CDR1 is MGHRA, CDR2 YSYEKL, per germline. In nucleotides, the CDR3 is TGCGCCAGCAGCCAAGATACAGTGATACTTAGCAATCAGCCCCAGCATTTT. This encodes CASSQDTVILSNQPQHF.

The V call is TRBV27, the J call TRBJ2-7; D is perhaps TRBD1 (5 bases). This CDR3 region has 13 residues. V dropped 5 bases and J dropped 3 bases, with 11 bases sitting between them. Per the germline V gene, CDR1 is MNHEY and CDR2 is SMNVEV (reference sequence). For the CDR3, the DNA is TGTGCCAGCAGTGGGCTCGGACACTACGAGCAGTACTTC. Translation gives CASSGLGHYEQYF.

The J gene is TRBJ1-6, the V gene TRBV7-2; D possibly corresponds to TRBD1 (5 bases). The CDR3 is 16 residues long. Trimming took off 5 bases at V and 0 bases at J, with 11 bases between the two ends. The germline V gene encodes CDR1 SGHTA and CDR2 FQGNSA. This CDR3 reads CASSDKGSSYNSPLHF. The CDR3 DNA reads TGTGCCAGCAGCGACAAGGGGAGCTCCTATAATTCACCCCTCCACTTT.

Details on this clonotype: The junction differs from germline at one of its ends, possibly a read error. The V call is TRBV6-2 or TRBV6-3, the J call TRBJ1-2; D not certain. The CDR3 has 14 amino acids. Looked up from germline, CDR1 is MNHEY and CDR2 is SVGEGT. For the CDR3, the DNA is TGTGCCGGCAGTTACAGTCGGGTGATCTTAAGCTACACCTTC. It specifies CAGSYSRVILSYTF.

This clonotype was detected a few times. CDR3 region: CSAPRGASGGGSYNEQFF. The DNA of the CDR3 is TGCAGTGCCCCCCGAGGCGCTAGCGGGGGGGGGTCCTACAATGAGCAGTTCTTC. The chain joins TRBV20-1 to TRBJ2-1; 12 nucleotides agree with TRBD2. The CDR3 has 18 amino acids. The J segment lost 1 base and the V segment lost 6 bases, leaving 13 bases of the junction unmatched. Per germline, CDR1 DFQATT and CDR2 SNEGSKA (reference sequence).

This clonotype has a handful of counts. The genes are TRBV4-3 and TRBJ2-5, with TRBD2 matching over 9 bases. Germline V CDR1 and CDR2: LGHNA, YSLEER. Unmatched junction bases numbered 4, after V lost 1 base and J lost 4 bases. This CDR3 contains 15 residues. CDR3 sequence (DNA): TGCGCCAGCAGCCAAGGCGGGGGGGCAGGAGAGACCCAGTACTTC. As protein: CASSQGGGAGETQYF.